Below are 25 T cell receptor beta chains sequenced from a single sample in a study of regulatory T cells in long-lasting Graves disease. Time point: newly diagnosed GD, antithyroid drugs for less than 3 months. After RNA was extracted from PBMCs, the TCR library was made from it. Arm-PCR of CDR3 regions and iRepertoire HTBI primers were the basis on which TCR beta libraries were built. Using its own MiXCR run on the multiplex PCR reads, TCRdb lists one record per CDR3 protein. The repertoire holds fewer than 500,000 distinct CDR3 sequences, with 15% to 20% as singletons. The same data also contributed to another study, on T cells in Graves' hyperthyroidism and ophthalmopathy.

Specimen: peripheral blood mononuclear cells (PBMCs), collected at new diagnosis, from a patient treated with antithyroid drugs. These TCRs come from a man in his forties with Graves disease.

This chain links TRBV24-1 with TRBJ2-7; 8 bases align to TRBD2. V trimming: 6 bases; J trimming: 5 bases; junction bases outside the gene matches: 5. This CDR3 region has 13 residues. Germline CDR1 reads KGHDR; CDR2 reads SFDVKD. The CDR3 here is CATSPGLGDEQYF. The CDR3 DNA sequence: TGTGCCACCAGTCCGGGACTAGGGGACGAGCAGTACTTC.

In its sample, this clonotype was seen a few times. The gene calls are TRBV29-1 and TRBJ1-4; TRBD1 is a possible D gene (5 bases). The CDR3 consists of 11 residues. CDR1 is SQVTM, CDR2 ANQGSEA, per germline. V dropped 7 bases and J dropped 4 bases, with 7 bases sitting between them. The DNA for the CDR3 is TGCAGCGCGACAGTTAATGAAAAACTGTTTTTT. Its protein is CSATVNEKLFF.

The chain joins TRBV9 to TRBJ2-2; D is possibly TRBD1 (5 bases). Germline lookup yields CDR1 SGDLS and CDR2 YYNGEE. The CDR3 loop spans 16 amino acids. V lost 7 bases and J 5 bases, leaving 21 bases between the germline ends. The CDR3 DNA sequence: TGTGCCAGCGGCCATTCCCCGGACATACCAACCGGGGAGCTGTTTTTT. It yields the protein CASGHSPDIPTGELFF.

There are a few counts of this clonotype. This chain joins TRBV7-6 and TRBJ1-1, with a tentative D call TRBD1 (6 bases). This CDR3 spans 14 amino acids. Germline V gene lookup returns CDR1 SGHVS and CDR2 FNYEAQ. The germline V and J ends were trimmed by 3 bases and 5 bases, with 13 bases remaining between them. The CDR3 sequence: CASSLGRGRTEAFF. The CDR3, as DNA: TGTGCCAGCAGCTTGGGCAGGGGACGAACTGAAGCTTTCTTT.

At least ten counts were recorded for this clonotype. For the CDR3, the DNA is TGTGCCAGCAGACTACCCGGGACAGGGGTGGGGTCACCCCTCCACTTT. Encoded protein: CASRLPGTGVGSPLHF. The rearrangement joins TRBV28 to TRBJ1-6; 10 bases line up with TRBD1. V dropped 6 bases and J dropped 10; count of bases not matched to a gene: 12. The V gene's germline CDR1 is MDHEN and CDR2 SYDVKM. The CDR3 is 16 amino acids.

The V gene is TRBV19, the J gene TRBJ2-7, with 9 bases aligning to TRBD2. The CDR3 has 15 amino acids. The germline CDR1 and CDR2 sequences are LNHDA and SQIVND (reference sequence). The V segment lost 3 bases and the J segment 5 bases; nucleotides outside the gene matches: 8. For the CDR3, the DNA is TGTGCCAGTAGTATGGTAGCGGGAGTCTTCAACGAGCAGTACTTC. Translation: CASSMVAGVFNEQYF.

A few counts support this clonotype. The genes are TRBV20-1 and TRBJ2-4, with 12 nucleotides matching TRBD1. The germline V gene encodes CDR1 DFQATT and CDR2 SNEGSKA (reference sequence). V trimming: 0 bases; J trimming: 8 bases; junction bases outside the gene matches: 11. The CDR3 has 17 residues. CDR3 DNA sequence: TGCAGTGCTAGAGACGCCGGGACAGGGGGCCCAAGGTACATTCAGTACTTC. It is translated as CSARDAGTGGPRYIQYF.

The rearrangement uses TRBV5-1 and TRBJ2-1; 8 bases line up with TRBD1. The CDR3 has 14 residues. The J segment lost 10 bases and the V segment lost 4 bases, leaving 10 bases of the junction unmatched. The V gene's germline CDR1 is SGHRS and CDR2 YFSETQ. DNA for the CDR3: TGCGCCAGCAGCCTGACAGGGGACACCTACGAGCAGTTCTTC. Translated, it gives CASSLTGDTYEQFF.

In this sample, this clonotype turned up many times. The J gene is TRBJ2-1, the V gene TRBV11-2; 7 nucleotides line up with TRBD2. V gave up 1 base and J gave up 9 bases; unmatched junction bases: 9. Germline V lookup: CDR1 SGHAT, CDR2 FQNNGV. CDR3 length equals 15 residues. As DNA, the CDR3 is TGTGCCAGCAGCTTAGCACATCGGGGGGTGACTGAGCAGTTCTTC. Translated: CASSLAHRGVTEQFF.

This clonotype was seen many times. V usage is TRBV20-1 and J usage is TRBJ1-1, with TRBD1 matching over 7 bases. After removal of 2 bases from V and 1 base from J, the junction contained 7 bases not matched to a gene. The length of the CDR3 is 15 residues. Germline CDR1 DFQATT, CDR2 SNEGSKA (reference sequence). The CDR3 here is CSARRQGPTNTEAFF. The CDR3, as DNA: TGCAGTGCTAGAAGACAGGGCCCCACGAACACTGAAGCTTTCTTT.

Many counts were recorded for this clonotype. The gene calls are TRBV27 and TRBJ2-7; weak D call: TRBD2 (6 bases). Germline V gives CDR1 MNHEY, CDR2 SMNVEV (reference sequence). V lost 7 bases and J lost 3, with 19 bases in between. This CDR3 is built from 15 residues. The CDR3 protein is CASTLALGGLYEQYF. As DNA, the CDR3 is TGTGCCAGCACCTTGGCTTTGGGGGGTCTCTACGAGCAGTACTTC.

A word on this clonotype: One junction end does not reproduce the germline sequence, and a read error may be involved. The V and J genes are TRBV19 and TRBJ2-5, with a possible D match to TRBD1 (6 bases). CDR3 length: 14 amino acids. The germline gives CDR1 LNHDA, CDR2 SQIVND (reference sequence). CDR3 loop: CASSIGGHQETQYF. The DNA for the CDR3 is TGTGCCAGTAGCATAGGGGGACATCAAGAGACCCAGTACTTC.

This clonotype has just a few counts. The chain combines TRBV4-1 with TRBJ1-3; D call uncertain. Germline-derived CDR1 and CDR2 are MGHRA and YSYEKL. V was trimmed by 1 base and J by 2 bases, leaving 6 bases between them. The CDR3 sequence is 14 residues long. CDR3 sequence: CASSQGPAGNTIYF. In DNA, the CDR3 is TGCGCCAGCAGCCAAGGCCCAGCTGGAAACACCATATATTTT.

In the case of this clonotype: A much larger clone differs from this one at a single base, so this may be a read error. This chain connects TRBV2 to TRBJ2-2; D may correspond to TRBD1 or TRBD2 (6 bases each). V was shortened by 7 bases and J by 2 bases, with 14 bases between the two germline ends. Germline V gives CDR1 SNHLY, CDR2 FYNNEI. The CDR3 is 15 residues long. CDR3 nucleotide sequence: TGTGCCAGCACTATTAAGGGGGGCAACACCGGGGAGCTGTTTTTT. Translating it yields CASTIKGGNTGELFF.

This clonotype appeared many times. The V gene is TRBV30, the J gene TRBJ2-3; D is perhaps TRBD1 (5 bases). The V end lost 5 bases, the J end lost 4 bases, and 10 bases lay between the germline ends. CDR3 length: 12 amino acids. CDR1 is GTSNPN, CDR2 SVGIG, per germline (reference sequence). The CDR3 loop is CAWEAQADTQYF. DNA for the CDR3: TGTGCCTGGGAGGCACAGGCAGATACGCAGTATTTT. The complete variable domain, with remaining parts taken from reference TRBV30 and TRBJ2-3, reads SQTIHQWPATLVQPVGSPLSLECTVEGTSNPNLYWYRQAAGRGLQLLFYSVGIGQISSEVPQNLSASRPQDRQFILSSKKLLLSDSGFYLCAWEAQADTQYFGPGTRLTVL.

This clonotype was seen repeatedly, ten times or more. This sequence joins TRBV12-3 or TRBV12-4 and TRBJ1-5; D gene unclear. Trimming shortened V by 8 bases and J by 3 bases, and 8 bases separated the two germline ends. The CDR3 runs 12 residues. CDR3 region: CASSGNNQPQHF. DNA of the CDR3: TGTGCCAGCTCAGGCAACAATCAGCCCCAGCATTTT.

In its sample, this clonotype was seen once. A junction boundary mismatches the germline segment, possibly from a read error. The chain carries TRBV18 and TRBJ2-2, with TRBD2 as a possible D gene (6 bases). Germline V gives CDR1 KGHSH, CDR2 LQKENI. The CDR3 spans 15 residues. CDR3 region: CASSAPGLNTGELFF. The CDR3 DNA reads as TGTGCCAGCTCAGCACCGGGACTTAACACCGGGGAGCTGTTTTTT. The entire variable domain, with the rest obtained from reference TRBV18 and TRBJ2-2, is as follows: NAGVMQNPRHLVRRRGQEARLRCSPMKGHSHVYWYRQLPEEGLKFMVYLQKENIIDESGMPKERFSAEFPKEGPSILRIQQVVRGDSAAYFCASSAPGLNTGELFFGEGSRLTVL.

This clonotype appeared many times. The gene calls are TRBV7-9 and TRBJ2-7, with 7 bases aligning to TRBD1. The germline V gene has CDR1 SEHNR and CDR2 FQNEAQ (reference sequence). The length of the CDR3 is 15 residues. V was pared by 5 bases and J by 6 bases, with 13 bases of the junction left unmatched. CDR3 in DNA: TGTGCCAGCAGCGGGGACAGCCCCTCTTTGGGCGAGCAGTACTTC. This sequence encodes CASSGDSPSLGEQYF.

The table lists this clonotype with many counts. The V gene is TRBV19, the J gene TRBJ2-2; 9 nucleotides line up with TRBD1. V was clipped by 1 base and J by 4 bases; unmatched bases: 4. Germline V gene sequence: CDR1 LNHDA, CDR2 SQIVND (reference sequence). The CDR3 loop spans 16 amino acids. CDR3: CASSIGGQGTTGELFF. The DNA for the CDR3 is TGTGCCAGTAGTATAGGAGGACAGGGGACCACCGGGGAGCTGTTTTTT.

The chain joins TRBV20-1 to TRBJ2-1; 9 bases are a match to TRBD1. The trim removed 1 base at V and 12 bases at J, leaving 10 bases unmatched. This CDR3 has 14 amino acids. CDR1 and CDR2 (germline): DFQATT, SNEGSKA (reference sequence). The CDR3 sequence is CSARVTGTGWGQFF. The CDR3 DNA follows: TGCAGTGCTAGAGTCACCGGGACAGGGTGGGGGCAGTTCTTC.

The chain is built from TRBV5-1 and TRBJ2-5; D uncertain. Germline V gene lookup returns CDR1 SGHRS and CDR2 YFSETQ. The CDR3 consists of 15 residues. The ends were cut back, 0 bases at V and 3 bases at J, with 12 bases in the middle. The CDR3 loop is CASSLVPEIKETQYF. The CDR3 coding sequence is TGCGCCAGCAGCTTGGTTCCCGAAATAAAAGAGACCCAGTACTTC.

This clonotype has ten or more counts. The CDR3 loop reads CASTKVWGATNEKLFF. In DNA, the CDR3 is TGTGCCAGCACCAAAGTTTGGGGGGCAACTAATGAAAAACTGTTTTTT. The chain joins TRBV12-3 or TRBV12-4 to TRBJ1-4, with a possible D match to TRBD1 (5 bases). V lost 7 bases and J lost 0, with 15 bases in between. This CDR3 is built from 16 residues.

This clonotype was seen more than once but under ten times. The chain combines TRBV19 with TRBJ1-5, with TRBD1 as a possible D gene (5 bases). V shed 9 bases and J shed 6 bases, with 15 bases lying between them. This CDR3 comprises 13 residues. Germline V CDR1 and CDR2: LNHDA, SQIVND (reference sequence). This CDR3 is CASSPEGFQPQHF. For the CDR3, the DNA is TGTGCCAGCTCCCCGGAGGGGTTTCAGCCCCAGCATTTT.

V usage is TRBV20-1 and J usage is TRBJ1-6, with 7 bases lining up with TRBD1. Germline CDR1 and CDR2: DFQATT and SNEGSKA (reference sequence). The length of the CDR3 is 15 residues. The J segment lost 7 bases and the V segment lost 0 bases, leaving 6 bases of the junction unmatched. The CDR3 loop is CSARDVGTDNSPLHF. For the CDR3, the DNA is TGCAGTGCTAGAGATGTCGGGACAGACAATTCACCCCTCCACTTT.

This clonotype occurred many times. The rearrangement joins TRBV27 to TRBJ1-5, with 7 positions matching TRBD1. The trim removed 5 bases at V and 3 bases at J, leaving 13 bases unmatched. The CDR3 runs 17 residues. Germline CDR1 and CDR2: MNHEY and SMNVEV (reference sequence). As DNA, the CDR3 is TGTGCCAGCAGTCTAGGTCGACAGGGTCCCCACAATCAGCCCCAGCATTTT. This gives the protein CASSLGRQGPHNQPQHF.